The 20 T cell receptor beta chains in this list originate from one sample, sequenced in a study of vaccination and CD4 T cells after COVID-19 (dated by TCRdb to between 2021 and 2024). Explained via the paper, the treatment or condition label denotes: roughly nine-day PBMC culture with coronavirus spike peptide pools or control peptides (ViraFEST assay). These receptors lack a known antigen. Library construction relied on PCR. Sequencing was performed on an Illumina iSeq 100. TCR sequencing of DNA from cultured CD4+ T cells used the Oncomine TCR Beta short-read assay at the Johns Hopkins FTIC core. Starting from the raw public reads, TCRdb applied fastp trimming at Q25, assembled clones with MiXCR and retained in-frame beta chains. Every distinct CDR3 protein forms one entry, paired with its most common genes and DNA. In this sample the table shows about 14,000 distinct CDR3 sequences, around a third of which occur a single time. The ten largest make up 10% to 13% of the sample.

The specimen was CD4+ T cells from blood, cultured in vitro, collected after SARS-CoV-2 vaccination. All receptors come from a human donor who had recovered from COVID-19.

CDR3 sequence reads: CASSLGQGKYEQYF. CDR3 DNA: TGCGCCAGCAGCCTGGGACAGGGCAAATACGAGCAGTACTTC. This chain connects TRBV5-1 to TRBJ2-7; 9 positions agree with TRBD1. This CDR3 spans 14 amino acids. V dropped 4 bases and J dropped 4; count of bases not matched to a gene: 6. Per germline, CDR1 SGHRS and CDR2 YFSETQ.

The CDR3 coding sequence is TGTGCCAGCAGTCCCGACCGGGGGCCCGGGGAGCTGTTTTTT. The encoded protein is CASSPDRGPGELFF. This rearrangement joins TRBV12-3 or TRBV12-4 to TRBJ2-2; D may correspond to TRBD1 or TRBD2 (6 bases each). The V end was cut by 5 bases, the J end by 6 bases, with 13 bases between. The CDR3 is 14 residues long.

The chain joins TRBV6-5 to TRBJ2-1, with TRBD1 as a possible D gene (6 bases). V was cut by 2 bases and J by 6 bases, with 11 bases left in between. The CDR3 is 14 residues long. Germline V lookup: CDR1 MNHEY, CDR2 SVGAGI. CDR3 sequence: CASSYQGTFNEQFF. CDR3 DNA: TGTGCCAGCAGTTACCAGGGGACGTTCAATGAGCAGTTCTTC.

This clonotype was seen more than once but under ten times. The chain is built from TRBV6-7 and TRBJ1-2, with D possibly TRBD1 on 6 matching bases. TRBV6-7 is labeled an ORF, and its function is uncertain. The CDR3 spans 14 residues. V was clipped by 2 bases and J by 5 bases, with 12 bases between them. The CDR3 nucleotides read TGTGCCAGCAGTTACCACAGGGTAGCATATGGCTACACCTTC. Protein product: CASSYHRVAYGYTF.

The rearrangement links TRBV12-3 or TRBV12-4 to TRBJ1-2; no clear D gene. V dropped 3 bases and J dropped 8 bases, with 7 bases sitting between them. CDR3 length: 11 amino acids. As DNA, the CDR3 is TGTGCCAGCAGTTTTAGCGGGGGCTACACCTTC. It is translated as CASSFSGGYTF.

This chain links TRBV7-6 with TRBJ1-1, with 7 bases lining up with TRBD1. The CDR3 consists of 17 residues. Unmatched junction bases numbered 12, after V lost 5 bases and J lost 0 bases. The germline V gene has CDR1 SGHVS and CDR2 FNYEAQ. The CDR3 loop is CASSRLNRQGMNTEAFF. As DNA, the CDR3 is TGTGCCAGCAGCCGGCTTAACAGACAGGGTATGAACACTGAAGCTTTCTTT.

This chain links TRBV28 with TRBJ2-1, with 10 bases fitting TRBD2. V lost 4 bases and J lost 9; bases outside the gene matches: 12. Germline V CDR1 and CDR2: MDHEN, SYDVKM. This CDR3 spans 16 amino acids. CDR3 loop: CASSSTPPSGRTEQFF. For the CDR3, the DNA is TGTGCCAGCAGTTCAACGCCCCCTAGCGGGAGAACTGAGCAGTTCTTC.

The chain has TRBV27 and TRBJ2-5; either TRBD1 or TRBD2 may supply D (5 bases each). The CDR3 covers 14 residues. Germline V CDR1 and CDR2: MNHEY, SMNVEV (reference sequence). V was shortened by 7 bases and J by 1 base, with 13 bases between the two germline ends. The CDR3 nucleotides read TGTGCCAGCACCTCGCACGGGGCCCAAGAGACCCAGTACTTC. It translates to CASTSHGAQETQYF.

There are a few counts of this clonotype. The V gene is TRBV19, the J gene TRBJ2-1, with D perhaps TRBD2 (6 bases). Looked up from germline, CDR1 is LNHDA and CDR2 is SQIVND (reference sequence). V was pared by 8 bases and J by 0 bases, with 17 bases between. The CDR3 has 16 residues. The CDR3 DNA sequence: TGTGCCAGTCAGAGAGGGACTGGCATCTCCTACAATGAGCAGTTCTTC. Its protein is CASQRGTGISYNEQFF.

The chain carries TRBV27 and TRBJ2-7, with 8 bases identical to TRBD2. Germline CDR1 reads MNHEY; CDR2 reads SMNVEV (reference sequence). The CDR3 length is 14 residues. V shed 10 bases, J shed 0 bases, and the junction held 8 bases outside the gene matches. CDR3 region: CATRGAGDSYEQYF. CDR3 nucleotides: TGTGCCACACGAGGAGCGGGAGACTCCTACGAGCAGTACTTC.

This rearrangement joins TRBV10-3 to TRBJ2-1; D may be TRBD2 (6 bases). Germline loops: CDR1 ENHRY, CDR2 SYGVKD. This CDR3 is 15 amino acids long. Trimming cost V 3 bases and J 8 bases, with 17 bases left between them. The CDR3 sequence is CAISELSGYPHEQFF. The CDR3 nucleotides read TGTGCCATCAGTGAACTTAGCGGATACCCACATGAGCAGTTCTTC.

This chain's CDR3 is CASSGGLGTDTQYF. The DNA for the CDR3 is TGTGCCAGCAGCGGCGGGCTGGGCACAGATACGCAGTATTTT. V gene TRBV7-2 combines with J gene TRBJ2-3; TRBD2 is a possible D gene (5 bases). There are 14 residues in the CDR3. V gave up 5 bases and J gave up 1 base, with 10 bases separating them. The germline V gene has CDR1 SGHTA and CDR2 FQGNSA.

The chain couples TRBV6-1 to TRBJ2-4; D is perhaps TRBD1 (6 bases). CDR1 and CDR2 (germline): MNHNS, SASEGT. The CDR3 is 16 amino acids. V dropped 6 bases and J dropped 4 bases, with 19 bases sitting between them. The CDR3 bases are TGTGCCAGCAGCTTAGCTCGACAGGTCTCGAAAAACATTCAGTACTTC. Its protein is CASSLARQVSKNIQYF.

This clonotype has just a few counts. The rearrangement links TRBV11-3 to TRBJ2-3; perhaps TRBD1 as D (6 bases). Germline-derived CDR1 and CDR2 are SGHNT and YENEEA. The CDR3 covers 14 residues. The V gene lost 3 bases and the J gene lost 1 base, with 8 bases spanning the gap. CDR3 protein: CASSLHRGTDTQYF. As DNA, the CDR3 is TGTGCCAGCAGCTTGCACAGGGGCACAGATACGCAGTATTTT.

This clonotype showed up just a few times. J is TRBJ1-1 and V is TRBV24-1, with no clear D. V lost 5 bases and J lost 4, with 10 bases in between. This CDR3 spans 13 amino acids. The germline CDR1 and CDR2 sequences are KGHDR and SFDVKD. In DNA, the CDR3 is TGTGCCACCAGTGGGACGGCCAGCACTGAAGCTTTCTTT. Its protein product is CATSGTASTEAFF.

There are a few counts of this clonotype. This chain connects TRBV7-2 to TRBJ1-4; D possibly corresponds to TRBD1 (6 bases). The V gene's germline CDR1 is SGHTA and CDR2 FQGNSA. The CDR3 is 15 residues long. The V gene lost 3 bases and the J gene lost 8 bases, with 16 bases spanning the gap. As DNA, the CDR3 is TGTGCCAGCAGCTTGGTATACGGAGGGGGAGAAAAACTGTTTTTT. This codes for CASSLVYGGGEKLFF. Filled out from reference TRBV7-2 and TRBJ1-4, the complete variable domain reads GAGVSQSPSNKVTEKGKDVELRCDPISGHTALYWYRQSLGQGLEFLIYFQGNSAPDKSGLPSDRFSAERTGGSVSTLTIQRTQQEDSAVYLCASSLVYGGGEKLFFGSGTQLSVL.

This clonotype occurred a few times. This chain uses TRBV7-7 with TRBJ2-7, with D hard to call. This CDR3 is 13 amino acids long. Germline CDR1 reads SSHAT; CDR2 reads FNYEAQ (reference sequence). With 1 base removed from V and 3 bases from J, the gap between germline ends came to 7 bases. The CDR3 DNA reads TGTGCCAGCAGCTTAGAAGGTGGCTACGAGCAGTACTTC. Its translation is CASSLEGGYEQYF.

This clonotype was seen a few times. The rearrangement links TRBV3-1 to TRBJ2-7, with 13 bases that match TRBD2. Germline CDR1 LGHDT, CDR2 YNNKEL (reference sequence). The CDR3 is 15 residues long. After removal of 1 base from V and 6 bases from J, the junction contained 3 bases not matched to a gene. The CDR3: CASSQGRLAGGEQYF. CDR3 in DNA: TGTGCCAGCAGCCAAGGGAGACTAGCGGGGGGCGAGCAGTACTTC.

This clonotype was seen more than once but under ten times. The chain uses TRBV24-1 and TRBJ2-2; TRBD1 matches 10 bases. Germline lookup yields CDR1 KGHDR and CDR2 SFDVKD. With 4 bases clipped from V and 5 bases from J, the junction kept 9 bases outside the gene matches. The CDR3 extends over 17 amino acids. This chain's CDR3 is CATSEPTGGAATGELFF. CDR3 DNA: TGTGCCACCAGTGAACCGACAGGGGGCGCAGCAACCGGGGAGCTGTTTTTT.

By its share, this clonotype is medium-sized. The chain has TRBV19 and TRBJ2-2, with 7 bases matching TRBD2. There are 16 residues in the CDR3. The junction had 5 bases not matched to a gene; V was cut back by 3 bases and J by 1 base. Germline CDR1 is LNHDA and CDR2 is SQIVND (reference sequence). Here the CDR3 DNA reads TGTGCCAGTAGTATGTCTCTAGCGGTGAACACCGGGGAGCTGTTTTTT. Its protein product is CASSMSLAVNTGELFF.